Below are 19 T cell receptor beta chains sequenced from a single sample in a study of blood T cells in healthy people across ages. A second PCR, run for about 6 to 12 cycles, used a sample-barcoded 5' primer plus a J-beta primer mix. TCRdb reprocessed the 5' RACE reads via MiXCR and lists one record per CDR3 protein. The repertoire has 550,000 to 600,000 distinct CDR3 sequences, roughly a quarter of them found once; the top ten carry roughly 20%. Sequenced input: blood. The receptors derive from a woman aged 70-85 years in good health.

This clonotype was picked up one time. The CDR3 DNA is TGTGCCAGCAGTTACTCGACCGCGGGAGGACTCTACGAGCAGTACTTC. Translating it yields CASSYSTAGGLYEQYF. The chain couples TRBV6-2 or TRBV6-3 to TRBJ2-7; 8 bases align to TRBD2. Trimming at V came to 0 bases and at J to 3 bases, leaving 7 bases not matched to a gene. The CDR3 has 16 residues. Looked up from germline, CDR1 is MNHEY and CDR2 is SVGEGT.

This chain connects TRBV7-9 to TRBJ2-5, with 10 bases identical to TRBD1. The CDR3 runs to 16 residues. In germline, CDR1 is SEHNR, CDR2 FQNEAQ (reference sequence). The trim removed 5 bases at V and 5 bases at J, leaving 11 bases unmatched. DNA for the CDR3: TGTGCCAGCAGCCCACCGTCGGGACAGGGGATGGAGACCCAGTACTTC. This codes for CASSPPSGQGMETQYF. Using reference TRBV7-9 and TRBJ2-5 for the parts outside the CDR3, the full variable domain is DTGVSQNPRHKITKRGQNVTFRCDPISEHNRLYWYRQTLGQGPEFLTYFQNEAQLEKSRLLSDRFSAERPKGSFSTLEIQRTEQGDSAMYLCASSPPSGQGMETQYFGPGTRLLVL.

The chain is built from TRBV12-3 or TRBV12-4 and TRBJ2-3, with TRBD2 as a possible D gene (6 bases). The CDR3 runs 12 residues. Deletions cut 5 bases from V and 6 bases from J, with 9 bases between. CDR3 sequence (DNA): TGTGCCAGCAGTCGACGGGGGGATACGCAGTATTTT. This translates into CASSRRGDTQYF.

This clonotype was picked up a small number of times. The gene calls are TRBV4-3 and TRBJ2-1, with D uncertain. Between the trimmed V and J ends, which lost 0 bases and 0 bases, there was a span of 9 bases. Germline loops: CDR1 LGHNA, CDR2 YSLEER. There are 16 residues in the CDR3. The CDR3 DNA reads TGCGCCAGCAGCCAAGAAGGGCAGTACTCCTACAATGAGCAGTTCTTC. It translates to CASSQEGQYSYNEQFF.

This sequence joins TRBV6-5 and TRBJ2-3; D gene uncertain. This CDR3 spans 13 amino acids. Germline V CDR1 and CDR2: MNHEY, SVGAGI. The V gene lost 7 bases and the J gene lost 1 base, with 9 bases spanning the gap. The CDR3 region has the DNA TGTGCCAGCATCAGTCCAGGCACAGATACGCAGTATTTT. Amino acids: CASISPGTDTQYF.

This clonotype was counted only a few times. The chain combines TRBV18 with TRBJ2-5, with 9 bases matching TRBD2. The CDR3 sequence is 17 residues long. V lost 2 bases and J lost 2; bases outside the gene matches: 9. Germline loops: CDR1 KGHSH, CDR2 LQKENI. CDR3 sequence reads: CASSPFLAGTPQETQYF. The CDR3 DNA is TGTGCCAGCTCACCATTCCTAGCGGGGACCCCACAAGAGACCCAGTACTTC.

The V and J genes are TRBV10-3 and TRBJ1-1; D gene ambiguous. The length of the CDR3 is 14 residues. V dropped 0 bases and J dropped 6 bases, with 11 bases sitting between them. CDR1 is ENHRY and CDR2 is SYGVKD in the germline V gene. The CDR3 coding sequence is TGTGCCATCAGTGAGTCGGACCGCGGGGCTGAAGCTTTCTTT. Protein product: CAISESDRGAEAFF.

This clonotype has a handful of counts. J is TRBJ2-1 and V is TRBV5-1, with 9 bases lining up with TRBD1. The CDR3 is made up of 14 amino acids. Germline loops: CDR1 SGHRS, CDR2 YFSETQ. Trimming took 4 bases from V and 12 from J; bases not matched to a gene: 11. The CDR3 loop is CASSPGTGIFGQFF. In DNA, the CDR3 is TGCGCCAGCAGCCCCGGGACAGGGATTTTTGGGCAGTTCTTC.

This clonotype was found many times. This chain uses TRBV7-2 with TRBJ1-2; no clear D. The germline V gene has CDR1 SGHTA and CDR2 FQGNSA. Trimming removed 2 bases at V and 4 bases at J, with 8 bases between. The CDR3 sequence is 13 residues long. CDR3 in amino acids: CASSLSRVYGYTF. DNA of the CDR3: TGTGCCAGCAGCTTAAGCAGAGTCTATGGCTACACCTTC.

V and J are TRBV15 and TRBJ2-3; 7 bases map to TRBD2. J gave up 1 base and V 2 bases, and 12 bases lay outside the gene matches. Germline V gene lookup returns CDR1 LNHNV and CDR2 YYDKDF (reference sequence). The CDR3 spans 18 residues. CDR3 sequence (DNA): TGTGCCACCAGCAGACGTCTCATGAGCGGGGCTGGCACAGATACGCAGTATTTT. Protein product: CATSRRLMSGAGTDTQYF. Full variable domain (missing parts from reference TRBV15 and TRBJ2-3): DAMVIQNPRYQVTQFGKPVTLSCSQTLNHNVMYWYQQKSSQAPKLLFHYYDKDFNNEADTPDNFQSRRPNTSFCFLDIRSPGLGDTAMYLCATSRRLMSGAGTDTQYFGPGTRLTVL.

This clonotype was observed a few times. The V and J genes are TRBV2 and TRBJ2-1; D remains ambiguous. The J call may be in error: the DNA end matches TRBJ2-5 better. The CDR3 totals 15 residues. Germline CDR1 reads SNHLY; CDR2 reads FYNNEI. CDR3 protein: CASSGESRAHETQYF. The CDR3 DNA sequence: TGTGCCAGCAGTGGAGAATCCAGAGCCCATGAGACCCAGTACTTC.

This chain links TRBV7-2 with TRBJ1-1; D gene uncertain. CDR3 length: 13 amino acids. Germline values: CDR1 SGHTA, CDR2 FQGNSA. Trimming stripped 5 bases from V and 7 bases from J, with 14 bases between. The CDR3 sequence is CASSQGMGFEAFF. The CDR3 region has the DNA TGTGCCAGCAGCCAAGGAATGGGGTTTGAAGCTTTCTTT.

This clonotype was observed a few times. This chain joins TRBV19 and TRBJ1-5; D gene uncertain. The CDR3 runs to 13 residues. Trimming removed 9 bases at V and 5 bases at J, with 14 bases between. Germline lookup yields CDR1 LNHDA and CDR2 SQIVND (reference sequence). The CDR3 sequence: CASSEVGDQPQHF. DNA of the CDR3: TGTGCCAGCTCGGAGGTTGGGGATCAGCCCCAGCATTTT.

The chain carries TRBV7-2 and TRBJ2-5; a possible D gene is TRBD1 (5 bases). Deletions cut 8 bases from V and 5 bases from J, with 18 bases between. The CDR3 totals 14 residues. Per germline, CDR1 SGHTA and CDR2 FQGNSA. The CDR3 sequence: CASRWGHFMETQYF. The DNA of the CDR3 is TGTGCCAGCCGGTGGGGCCACTTCATGGAGACCCAGTACTTC.

The CDR3 here is CSASRRGPSYEQYF. CDR3 nucleotides: TGCAGTGCTAGTCGAAGGGGCCCCTCCTACGAGCAGTACTTC. This rearrangement joins TRBV20-1 to TRBJ2-7; weak D call: TRBD1 (5 bases). Germline-derived CDR1 and CDR2 are DFQATT and SNEGSKA (reference sequence). The CDR3 runs 14 residues. Trimming took off 3 bases at V and 0 bases at J, with 12 bases between the two ends.

This clonotype was recorded a few times. One end of the junction fails to match germline, which may point to a read error. This chain uses TRBV7-2 with TRBJ2-1, with 11 bases fitting TRBD2. CDR1 and CDR2 from the germline V gene are SGHTA and FQGNSA. The CDR3 runs 18 residues. The CDR3 sequence is CASSLSTSGGGGYNEQFF. In nucleotides, the CDR3 is TGTGCCAGTAGCTTAAGTACTAGCGGGGGAGGGGGATACAATGAGCAGTTCTTC.

The chain recombines TRBV20-1 with TRBJ1-1; D not certain. This CDR3 region has 11 residues. Germline values: CDR1 DFQATT, CDR2 SNEGSKA (reference sequence). Between the trimmed V and J ends, which lost 1 base and 6 bases, there was a span of 6 bases. The DNA for the CDR3 is TGCAGTGCTAGAGTGGGCCCTGAAGCTTTCTTT. Translation gives CSARVGPEAFF.

V and J are TRBV3-1 and TRBJ1-2; no clear D. CDR1 and CDR2 (germline): LGHDT, YNNKEL (reference sequence). Trimming took 0 bases from V and 7 from J, leaving 6 bases between them. This CDR3 spans 12 amino acids. CDR3 sequence reads: CASSQEEFGYTF. CDR3 DNA sequence: TGTGCCAGCAGCCAAGAAGAGTTTGGCTACACCTTC.

This clonotype was observed a few times. The rearrangement links TRBV5-1 to TRBJ2-2; D call uncertain. CDR3 length: 12 residues. The germline CDR1 and CDR2 sequences are SGHRS and YFSETQ. The V end was cut by 6 bases, the J end by 7 bases, with 10 bases between. CDR3 residues: CASTINGGELFF. CDR3 bases: TGCGCCAGCACCATTAACGGCGGGGAGCTGTTTTTT.